A single sample gave rise to the 25 T cell receptor beta chains below, sequenced in a study of tumor-infiltrating lymphocytes in primary liver carcinoma. Researchers generated TCR beta cDNA from approximately 450 ng of total RNA, relying on a constant-region primer. Investigators got TCR beta libraries out of three nested multiplex PCR rounds, done with slightly modified ARM-PCR. TRBV1-TRBV30 forward primers and a C-beta reverse primer were used in the first two PCR rounds, which each ran for approximately 11 cycles. One entry per CDR3 protein results from TCRdb running MiXCR on the multiplex PCR reads. The sample carries hundreds of thousands of distinct CDR3 sequences, 50% to 60% recorded once. The authors took blood RNA from unsorted whole blood and also extracted germline DNA. The specimen was peripheral blood. The source of these receptors is a woman aged 30 to 39 with primary liver carcinoma and hepatitis B virus infection.

V and J are TRBV10-3 and TRBJ1-2; 10 bases agree with TRBD1. V lost 6 bases to trimming and J lost 4 bases; unmatched junction nucleotides: 5. Germline V lookup: CDR1 ENHRY, CDR2 SYGVKD. The CDR3 covers 14 residues. CDR3: CAISLTGGSYGYTF. DNA of the CDR3: TGTGCCATCAGCCTGACAGGGGGCAGCTATGGCTACACCTTC.

Comments on this clonotype: It may be a read error: a sequence one base away is much more abundant. The rearrangement links TRBV10-2 to TRBJ2-5; no firm D call. V shed 7 bases and J shed 0 bases, with 12 bases lying between them. Germline CDR1 is WSHSY and CDR2 is SAAADI. The CDR3 sequence is 14 residues long. The CDR3 sequence is CASIVGPDQETQYF. The CDR3 region has the DNA TGCGCCAGCATTGTAGGGCCTGACCAAGAGACCCAGTACTTC.

CDR3 region: CASYYQGSDTQYF. CDR3 DNA: TGTGCCAGCTACTACCAGGGGTCCGATACGCAGTATTTT. The chain couples TRBV5-4 to TRBJ2-3; weak D call: TRBD1 (6 bases). Germline V gene sequence: CDR1 SGHNT, CDR2 YYREEE (reference sequence). The CDR3 has 13 residues. V lost 7 bases to trimming and J lost 6 bases, with 15 bases between them.

The chain uses TRBV4-1 and TRBJ2-6, with TRBD1 matching 10 bases. CDR1 MGHRA and CDR2 YSYEKL come from the germline V gene. There are 19 residues in the CDR3. The trim removed 3 bases at V and 0 bases at J, leaving 8 bases unmatched. CDR3 sequence (DNA): TGCGCCAGCAGCCAGTTCGACAGGGGGCCATGCTCTGGGGCCAACGTCCTGACTTTC. Amino acid sequence: CASSQFDRGPCSGANVLTF.

To note about this clonotype: A read error is possible here, since a much larger clone lies one base away. The rearrangement joins TRBV6-2 or TRBV6-3 to TRBJ2-3; D remains unclear. The CDR3 is 12 residues long. Germline values: CDR1 MNHEY, CDR2 SVGEGT. Written as DNA, the CDR3 is TGTGCCAGCAGTACCCACACAGATACGAAGTATTTT. This encodes CASSTHTDTKYF.

This clonotype has more than one count but fewer than ten. The chain carries TRBV5-6 and TRBJ2-1; maybe TRBD1 (5 bases). Trimming shortened V by 0 bases and J by 7 bases, and 8 bases separated the two germline ends. The CDR3 is made up of 13 amino acids. The germline V gene has CDR1 SGHDT and CDR2 YYEEEE. CDR3 in DNA: TGTGCCAGCAGCTTGGGACAGATAAATGAGCAGTTCTTC. Its protein product is CASSLGQINEQFF.

This clonotype was counted a single time. A much larger clone lies one base from this, so it may be a read error. The chain carries TRBV5-1 and TRBJ2-1; the D is unclear. CDR3 length equals 14 residues. Germline CDR1 reads SGHRS; CDR2 reads YFSETQ. The germline V and J ends were trimmed by 2 bases and 8 bases, with 14 bases remaining between them. This CDR3 reads CASSFGKAFDEQFF. CDR3 coding DNA: TGCGCCAGCAGCTTTGGGAAGGCATTCGATGAGCAGTTCTTC.

A word on this clonotype: A much larger clone lies one base from this, so it may be a read error. The V gene is TRBV4-1, the J gene TRBJ2-7; 9 nucleotides line up with TRBD2. Germline CDR1 reads MGHRA; CDR2 reads YSYEKL. Germline trimming cut 3 bases from V and 5 bases from J; bases unmatched to any gene: 8. The CDR3 consists of 15 residues. CDR3 DNA sequence: TGCGCCAGCAGCCAGATCCGCGGGAGGGCCCACGAGCAGTACTTC. Translating gives CASSQIRGRAHEQYF.

The chain is built from TRBV6-2 or TRBV6-3 and TRBJ2-1, with TRBD2 identical over 13 bases. Germline values: CDR1 MNHEY, CDR2 SVGEGT. This CDR3 has 17 amino acids. Here the CDR3 DNA reads TGTACTAGCAGTGGTTGCCGACTAGCGGGAGGACGGGATGAGCAGTTCTTC. It codes for CTSSGCRLAGGRDEQFF.

This clonotype has ten or more counts. V usage is TRBV12-3 or TRBV12-4 and J usage is TRBJ2-6; no reliable D call. Trimming cost V 2 bases and J 1 base, with 9 bases left between them. This CDR3 spans 16 amino acids. The CDR3 DNA reads as TGTGCCAGCAGTTTAAGACGAGGTTCTGGGGCCAACGTCCTGACTTTC. Protein sequence: CASSLRRGSGANVLTF.

Turning to this clonotype: Possible read error: a much larger clone is one base away. The chain uses TRBV6-5 and TRBJ2-7; TRBD1 is a possible D gene (6 bases). Looked up from germline, CDR1 is MNHEY and CDR2 is SVGAGI. Trimming left V 8 bases short and J 3 bases short, with 14 bases between. The CDR3 runs 13 residues. CDR3 nucleotide sequence: TGTGCCAGCGGAAGGGGGATTCACTACGAGCAGTACTTC. It is translated as CASGRGIHYEQYF.

This clonotype was picked up a small number of times. This may come from a read error, since a much larger clone is one base off. This chain uses TRBV11-2 with TRBJ1-2, with TRBD1 matching 7 bases. Germline V lookup: CDR1 SGHAT, CDR2 FQNNGV. CDR3 length: 15 residues. The CDR3 sequence is CANSLDLGRGQGYTF. Here the CDR3 DNA reads TGTGCCAACAGCTTAGATCTCGGTAGGGGGCAAGGCTACACCTTC.

This clonotype occurred many times. The rearrangement uses TRBV11-2 and TRBJ2-7; 7 bases are a match to TRBD2. The CDR3 runs to 16 residues. The V gene end was trimmed by 3 bases and the J gene end by 6 bases; junction bases not matched to a gene: 14. CDR1 is SGHAT and CDR2 is FQNNGV in the germline V gene. CDR3 residues: CASSFLGGDPGGEQYF. CDR3 in DNA: TGTGCCAGCAGCTTCCTTGGTGGGGACCCGGGAGGCGAGCAGTACTTC.

This rearrangement joins TRBV12-3 or TRBV12-4 to TRBJ2-3; D might be TRBD2 (5 bases). There are 12 residues in the CDR3. The V end was cut by 6 bases, the J end by 8 bases, with 12 bases between. The CDR3 coding sequence is TGTGCCAGCAGCCGGGAAAGTGGTACGCAGTATTTT. Translated: CASSRESGTQYF.

With respect to this clonotype: The junction shows a germline mismatch at one end, possibly a read error. This chain connects TRBV4-1 to TRBJ2-2; 11 bases line up with TRBD2. The CDR3 runs 17 residues. Germline V gene data show CDR1 as MGHRA and CDR2 as YSYEKL. The CDR3 sequence: CACSQELAGVSAGELFF. The CDR3 DNA reads as TGCGCCTGCAGCCAAGAACTAGCGGGAGTTTCTGCCGGGGAGCTGTTTTTT.

The chain joins TRBV5-1 to TRBJ2-5; possibly TRBD1 for D (5 bases). With 2 bases removed from V and 5 bases from J, the gap between germline ends came to 10 bases. The CDR3 is 13 amino acids. Germline lookup yields CDR1 SGHRS and CDR2 YFSETQ. The CDR3 region is CASSLGEGETQYF. The CDR3 DNA sequence: TGCGCCAGCAGCTTAGGGGAAGGCGAGACCCAGTACTTC.

The rearrangement joins TRBV12-3 or TRBV12-4 to TRBJ2-7; 9 nucleotides match TRBD1. The CDR3 spans 14 residues. V was clipped by 6 bases and J by 8 bases; unmatched bases: 11. The chain's CDR3 is CASRPGQGPYKQYF. In DNA, the CDR3 is TGTGCCAGCAGGCCGGGACAGGGCCCGTACAAGCAGTACTTC.

Turning to this clonotype: This may be a read error: a much more frequent sequence differs by one nucleotide. The CDR3 ends on some other residue instead of the conserved phenylalanine or tryptophan, so this is likely a read error. The chain joins TRBV29-1 to TRBJ1-5; unclear D gene. The V end lost 4 bases, the J end lost 7 bases, and 14 bases lay between the germline ends. The CDR3 spans 13 residues. Per germline, CDR1 SQVTM and CDR2 ANQGSEA. The CDR3 coding sequence is TGCAGCGTTGGTGGTGGGAACGGCCAGCCCCAGCATTCT. It codes for CSVGGGNGQPQHS.

Regarding this clonotype: A read error is likely, as this CDR3 ends without the conserved phenylalanine or tryptophan. The rearrangement uses TRBV5-6 and TRBJ2-1; 7 bases map to TRBD1. J gave up 9 bases and V 5 bases, and 17 bases lay outside the gene matches. The CDR3 has 16 amino acids. Germline V lookup: CDR1 SGHDT, CDR2 YYEEEE. For the CDR3, the DNA is TGTGCCAGCAGTTGGGGACAGACCCTCCTACGCGGTGAGCAGTTCTTG. The encoded protein is CASSWGQTLLRGEQFL.

This chain joins TRBV24-1 and TRBJ2-3; 12 bases line up with TRBD1. The CDR3 contains 17 residues. Germline V gives CDR1 KGHDR, CDR2 SFDVKD. After removal of 2 bases from V and 4 bases from J, the junction contained 6 bases not matched to a gene. As DNA, the CDR3 is TGTGCCACCAGTGATTCCGGGACAGGGGGCAGCGCAGATACGCAGTATTTT. Encoded protein: CATSDSGTGGSADTQYF.

Ten or more counts support this clonotype. The rearrangement uses TRBV6-2 or TRBV6-3 and TRBJ2-5; D unresolved. Trimming took off 2 bases at V and 4 bases at J, with 14 bases between the two ends. This CDR3 contains 15 residues. The germline V gene encodes CDR1 MNHEY and CDR2 SVGEGT. CDR3 coding DNA: TGTGCCAGCAGTTACCTATATGCGGAAGGAGAGACCCAGTACTTC. This encodes CASSYLYAEGETQYF.

This chain uses TRBV6-5 with TRBJ2-2; TRBD2 matches 7 bases. This CDR3 region has 18 residues. Germline CDR1 is MNHEY and CDR2 is SVGAGI. The V and J ends lost 0 bases and 6 bases, in that order; junction bases with no gene match: 13. The chain's CDR3 is CASSYSGGKIVNPGELFF. CDR3 DNA: TGTGCCAGCAGTTACTCGGGGGGGAAGATCGTCAACCCCGGGGAGCTGTTTTTT.

A word on this clonotype: This sequence may be a read error, since a much larger clone differs from it by one base. This chain links TRBV4-2 with TRBJ2-1; the D call may be TRBD1 or TRBD2 (5 bases each). Germline CDR1 is LGHNA and CDR2 is YNFKEQ. The V gene lost 3 bases and the J gene lost 1 base, with 10 bases spanning the gap. CDR3 length: 15 residues. The CDR3 coding sequence is TGTGCCAGCAGCCATGGGACGAGATCCTACAATGAGCAGTTCTTC. Translation: CASSHGTRSYNEQFF.

As concerns this clonotype: Relative to the germline gene, one junction end is altered; a read error may explain this. The chain combines TRBV6-1 with TRBJ2-4, with D perhaps matching TRBD1 (7 bases). The CDR3 is 16 amino acids. The germline V gene has CDR1 MNHNS and CDR2 SASEGT. The CDR3 coding sequence is TGTGTCAGCAGTGAAGCCGCAGGGGGGACCAAAAACATTCAGTACTTC. Translation: CVSSEAAGGTKNIQYF.

This clonotype has only a few counts. This rearrangement joins TRBV12-3 or TRBV12-4 to TRBJ1-1, with 10 bases matching TRBD1. The CDR3 is 16 amino acids. The trim removed 5 bases at V and 5 bases at J, leaving 11 bases unmatched. In DNA form, the CDR3 reads TGTGCCAGCAGTGGAAGGTTGGGACAGGGGAGAACTGAAGCTTTCTTT. Translated: CASSGRLGQGRTEAFF.